This TCR beta chain was captured by sequencing in a study of identical twins. One entry per CDR3 protein results from TCRdb running MiXCR on the 5' RACE reads. This sample has 350,000 or so distinct CDR3 sequences, with more than 9% found just once. Study findings and constraints: Invariant MAIT and iNKT cells could partly confound zero-insertion analyses. The study found that models underestimated out-of-frame TCR alpha sharing in monozygotic twins.

J gave up 3 bases and V 7 bases, and 5 bases lay outside the gene matches. This CDR3 contains 14 residues. The germline V gene encodes CDR1 SQVTM and CDR2 ANQGSEA. As to this clonotype: Its antigen is unidentified.

Another study also made use of these data, one on yellow fever vaccine responses in identical twins. That study adds: Twins' vaccine T cell responses were reported to seem partly convergent and partly personalized.

The sample was CD8+ T cells sorted from blood. The sequence was obtained from a woman aged 18-29 years in good health. J is TRBJ2-3 and V is TRBV29-1, with TRBD2 matching 12 bases. Written as DNA, the CDR3 is TGCAGCGCTCTGACTAGCGGGAGAACAGATACGCAGTATTTT. Translating gives CSALTSGRTDTQYF.